A single sample is the source of the 31 T cell receptor beta chains below, sequenced in a study of chemoradiotherapy in HPV16-positive cancers (dated by TCRdb to between 2021 and 2024). Libraries were built with the immunoSEQ multiplex PCR assay. TCRdb took over this immuneACCESS table, retaining in-frame rearrangements with V and J assigned. Such tables are incomplete; in checked studies, under half of the missing clones stem from an unresolved V gene, and the remainder is unexplained. Within this sample are nearly 35,000 clones, with around 93% of them counted one time only. 3.5% to 4% of the sample is held by the ten biggest clonotypes. The material sequenced was blood, taken from a patient who underwent chemoradiotherapy. The source is a human donor with HPV-associated anogenital cancer.

The table lists this clone with a count of one. The chain links TRBV2 to TRBJ1-2; D is perhaps TRBD1 (5 bases). CDR1 and CDR2 from the germline V gene are SNHLY and FYNNEI. The CDR3 is 15 residues long. V was clipped by 1 base and J by 2 bases, with 11 bases between them. In DNA form, the CDR3 reads TGTGCCAGCAGTGAAGATAGTGGGGGAAACTATGGCTACACCTTC. Translated, it gives CASSEDSGGNYGYTF.

CDR3 loop: CSLDRGGGYTF. The CDR3 DNA follows: TGCAGTCTGGACAGGGGCGGTGGCTACACCTTC. This chain joins TRBV20-1 and TRBJ1-2; TRBD1 matches 9 bases. The CDR3 covers 11 residues. Germline V gives CDR1 DFQATT, CDR2 SNEGSKA (reference sequence). With V trimmed by 8 bases and J by 7 bases, 5 bases remained unmatched.

The chain is built from TRBV18 and TRBJ2-2; perhaps TRBD1 as D (6 bases). Trimming shortened V by 1 base and J by 6 bases, and 15 bases separated the two germline ends. The CDR3 sequence is 16 residues long. Germline CDR1 is KGHSH and CDR2 is LQKENI. Written as DNA, the CDR3 is TGTGCCAGCTCACCACTTCCGGGGACAAATGCCGGGGAGCTGTTTTTT. Its translation: CASSPLPGTNAGELFF.

The chain joins TRBV5-1 to TRBJ2-3; 10 nucleotides match TRBD2. The CDR3 totals 17 residues. Germline V lookup: CDR1 SGHRS, CDR2 YFSETQ. J gave up 0 bases and V 4 bases, and 8 bases lay outside the gene matches. The CDR3 here is CASSGLAGAISTDTQYF. The DNA for the CDR3 is TGCGCCAGCAGCGGTCTAGCGGGGGCCATTAGCACAGATACGCAGTATTTT.

The chain employs TRBV5-1 and TRBJ1-6; the D is unclear. Per the germline V gene, CDR1 is SGHRS and CDR2 is YFSETQ. With 0 bases removed from V and 0 bases from J, the gap between germline ends came to 7 bases. This CDR3 is 16 amino acids long. Written as DNA, the CDR3 is TGCGCCAGCAGCTTGGCCCGGAGCTCCTATAATTCACCCCTCCACTTT. This translates into CASSLARSSYNSPLHF. The full variable domain, rest sourced from reference TRBV5-1 and TRBJ1-6, is KAGVTQTPRYLIKTRGQQVTLSCSPISGHRSVSWYQQTPGQGLQFLFEYFSETQRNKGNFPGRFSGRQFSNSRSEMNVSTLELGDSALYLCASSLARSSYNSPLHFGNGTRLTVT.

The chain uses TRBV4-1 and TRBJ2-7, with TRBD1 matching 9 bases. This CDR3 has 15 amino acids. With 4 bases clipped from V and 0 bases from J, the junction kept 4 bases outside the gene matches. CDR1 is MGHRA and CDR2 is YSYEKL in the germline V gene. The CDR3 protein is CASSRQGGSSYEQYF. CDR3 DNA sequence: TGCGCCAGCAGCCGACAGGGGGGAAGCTCCTACGAGCAGTACTTC.

The chain recombines TRBV19 with TRBJ2-5; 8 bases line up with TRBD1. This CDR3 comprises 14 residues. The germline V gene encodes CDR1 LNHDA and CDR2 SQIVND (reference sequence). V dropped 5 bases and J dropped 1; count of bases not matched to a gene: 3. Here the CDR3 reads CASSPGQGQETQYF. CDR3 DNA sequence: TGTGCCAGTAGTCCTGGACAGGGCCAAGAGACCCAGTACTTC.

V gene TRBV25-1 combines with J gene TRBJ2-1; TRBD2 aligns across 9 bases. The trim removed 4 bases at V and 2 bases at J, leaving 3 bases unmatched. CDR3 length: 15 residues. The germline V gene encodes CDR1 MGHDK and CDR2 SYGVNS. Written as DNA, the CDR3 is TGTGCCAGCAGTGGGCGGGGGGGAACCTACAATGAGCAGTTCTTC. Amino acids: CASSGRGGTYNEQFF.

This sequence joins TRBV4-3 and TRBJ1-2, with D unclear. This CDR3 comprises 14 residues. V lost 5 bases to trimming and J lost 0 bases, with 10 bases between them. The germline V gene encodes CDR1 LGHNA and CDR2 YSLEER. The CDR3 spells CASSWAHPNYGYTF. CDR3 nucleotides: TGCGCCAGCAGCTGGGCGCACCCTAACTATGGCTACACCTTC.

CDR3 protein: CASSQDPGGRTEAFF. The CDR3 coding sequence is TGCGCCAGCAGCCAAGATCCGGGTGGGCGCACTGAAGCTTTCTTT. The chain links TRBV4-1 to TRBJ1-1, with D unclear. Germline V gives CDR1 MGHRA, CDR2 YSYEKL. V was clipped by 0 bases and J by 4 bases, with 12 bases between them. The CDR3 length is 15 residues.

This chain links TRBV5-1 with TRBJ2-7; D is possibly TRBD1 or TRBD2 (5 bases each). Deletions cut 4 bases from V and 2 bases from J, with 16 bases between. The CDR3 length is 15 residues. Germline V gene data show CDR1 as SGHRS and CDR2 as YFSETQ. CDR3 sequence (DNA): TGCGCCAGCAGCCGGGACCCCTTGGGGGCCTACGAGCAGTACTTC. Residues: CASSRDPLGAYEQYF. Based on the CDR3 plus reference TRBV5-1 and TRBJ2-7, the full variable domain is KAGVTQTPRYLIKTRGQQVTLSCSPISGHRSVSWYQQTPGQGLQFLFEYFSETQRNKGNFPGRFSGRQFSNSRSEMNVSTLELGDSALYLCASSRDPLGAYEQYFGPGTRLTVT.

This chain joins TRBV7-3 and TRBJ2-2; D unclear. This CDR3 is 13 amino acids long. Germline V gene data show CDR1 as SGHTA and CDR2 as FQGTGA. V lost 5 bases and J lost 3, with 7 bases in between. CDR3 in amino acids: CASSLSYTGELFF. CDR3 nucleotide sequence: TGTGCCAGCAGCCTGTCATACACCGGGGAGCTGTTTTTT.

This chain uses TRBV27 with TRBJ1-6; D call uncertain. There are 13 residues in the CDR3. From germline, CDR1 is MNHEY and CDR2 SMNVEV (reference sequence). The V and J ends lost 2 bases and 13 bases respectively, with 12 bases between them. CDR3 amino acids: CASSLRVYDPLHF. CDR3 DNA: TGTGCCAGCAGTTTAAGGGTATATGATCCCCTCCACTTT.

The chain couples TRBV10-3 to TRBJ1-5, with TRBD1 as a possible D gene (5 bases). V was pared by 4 bases and J by 9 bases, with 13 bases between. Germline loops: CDR1 ENHRY, CDR2 SYGVKD. The CDR3 sequence is 13 residues long. Written as DNA, the CDR3 is TGTGCCATCAGTGGGGACGGCAAGGGGCCCCAGCATTTT. Translated, it gives CAISGDGKGPQHF.

This clone was found once. In the same sample, other DNA sequences code for this CDR3. The CDR3 loop reads CASSALGGSYGYTF. In nucleotides, the CDR3 is TGTGCCAGCAGCGCCCTTGGGGGAAGCTATGGCTACACCTTC. The rearrangement links TRBV9 to TRBJ1-2; TRBD1 is a possible D gene (5 bases). This CDR3 is 14 amino acids long. Germline V CDR1 and CDR2: SGDLS, YYNGEE. V shed 3 bases and J shed 4 bases, with 13 bases lying between them.

The chain is built from TRBV7-2 and TRBJ1-3; TRBD1 matches 7 bases. CDR1 is SGHTA and CDR2 is FQGNSA in the germline V gene. The CDR3 extends over 17 amino acids. V trimming: 6 bases; J trimming: 0 bases; junction bases outside the gene matches: 11. Here the CDR3 DNA reads TGTGCCAGCAGGAGAATTTCGGACAGGTCCTCTGGAAACACCATATATTTT. This gives the protein CASRRISDRSSGNTIYF.

This chain connects TRBV6-1 to TRBJ1-1; TRBD1 aligns across 7 bases. The CDR3 runs to 18 residues. Germline V gene lookup returns CDR1 MNHNS and CDR2 SASEGT. After removal of 4 bases from V and 7 bases from J, the junction contained 21 bases not matched to a gene. This chain's CDR3 is CASSAYEKTGMRKGEAFF. CDR3 DNA sequence: TGTGCCAGCAGTGCCTATGAAAAGACAGGGATGAGAAAGGGTGAAGCTTTCTTT.

The genes are TRBV7-9 and TRBJ2-5; the D gene is possibly TRBD2 (7 bases). The germline V and J ends were trimmed by 5 bases and 2 bases, with 18 bases remaining between them. The germline gives CDR1 SEHNR, CDR2 FQNEAQ (reference sequence). The CDR3 runs 16 residues. The CDR3 sequence: CASSLQGGGRQETQYF. The CDR3 DNA is TGTGCCAGCAGCCTGCAAGGGGGGGGCCGGCAAGAGACCCAGTACTTC. The full variable domain, completed using reference TRBV7-9 and TRBJ2-5, is DTGVSQNPRHKITKRGQNVTFRCDPISEHNRLYWYRQTLGQGPEFLTYFQNEAQLEKSRLLSDRFSAERPKGSFSTLEIQRTEQGDSAMYLCASSLQGGGRQETQYFGPGTRLLVL.

The gene calls are TRBV19 and TRBJ1-4; 7 positions match TRBD1. Per germline, CDR1 LNHDA and CDR2 SQIVND (reference sequence). After removal of 2 bases from V and 0 bases from J, the junction contained 6 bases not matched to a gene. The CDR3 runs to 17 residues. The CDR3: CASSIRQGRATNEKLFF. The CDR3 region has the DNA TGTGCCAGTAGTATACGACAGGGCCGCGCAACTAATGAAAAACTGTTTTTT.

The rearrangement joins TRBV5-4 to TRBJ2-7, with TRBD1 matching 8 bases. This CDR3 is built from 13 residues. Germline values: CDR1 SGHNT, CDR2 YYREEE (reference sequence). V shed 4 bases, J shed 4 bases, and the junction held 4 bases outside the gene matches. The CDR3 sequence: CASSPYRGYEQYF. DNA for the CDR3: TGTGCCAGCAGCCCATACAGGGGGTACGAGCAGTACTTC. Using reference TRBV5-4 and TRBJ2-7 for the parts outside the CDR3, the full variable domain is ETGVTQSPTHLIKTRGQQVTLRCSSQSGHNTVSWYQQALGQGPQFIFQYYREEENGRGNFPPRFSGLQFPNYSSELNVNALELDDSALYLCASSPYRGYEQYFGPGTRLTVT.

In this sample, this clone turned up once. V usage is TRBV6-6 and J usage is TRBJ1-2; no reliable D call. The CDR3 is 11 amino acids. Germline V gene sequence: CDR1 MNHNY, CDR2 SVGAGI (reference sequence). V dropped 10 bases and J dropped 4 bases, with 10 bases sitting between them. This CDR3 reads CAIAGGYGYTF. CDR3 coding DNA: TGTGCCATTGCGGGTGGCTATGGCTACACCTTC.

This CDR3 is CASSHLSGGASYEQYF. CDR3 sequence (DNA): TGTGCCAGCAGCCATCTTAGCGGGGGGGCATCCTACGAGCAGTACTTC. The chain recombines TRBV4-2 with TRBJ2-7, with 11 positions matching TRBD2. This CDR3 region has 16 residues. Unmatched junction bases numbered 5, after V lost 3 bases and J lost 1 base. The germline V gene has CDR1 LGHNA and CDR2 YNFKEQ.

This clone appeared a single time. The chain links TRBV9 to TRBJ2-1, with 10 bases that match TRBD2. With V trimmed by 0 bases and J by 6 bases, 3 bases remained unmatched. Per the germline V gene, CDR1 is SGDLS and CDR2 is YYNGEE. This CDR3 has 15 amino acids. CDR3: CASSVGSSGGNEQFF. The CDR3 DNA sequence: TGTGCCAGCAGCGTAGGATCTAGCGGGGGCAATGAGCAGTTCTTC.

This chain uses TRBV4-2 with TRBJ2-3; D gene unclear. Germline V gene sequence: CDR1 LGHNA, CDR2 YNFKEQ. The CDR3 sequence is 13 residues long. With 4 bases removed from V and 4 bases from J, the gap between germline ends came to 9 bases. CDR3: CASSRPPPDTQYF. The CDR3 DNA reads as TGTGCCAGCAGCCGACCTCCGCCAGATACGCAGTATTTT.

This chain joins TRBV7-2 and TRBJ1-4; unclear D gene. Germline values: CDR1 SGHTA, CDR2 FQGNSA. V lost 1 base to trimming and J lost 7 bases, with 13 bases between them. The CDR3 extends over 15 amino acids. CDR3 region: CASSLVVPGSEKLFF. CDR3 nucleotide sequence: TGTGCCAGCAGCTTAGTAGTACCAGGTAGTGAAAAACTGTTTTTT.

This chain uses TRBV11-2 with TRBJ2-1; D uncertain. Germline V gene lookup returns CDR1 SGHAT and CDR2 FQNNGV. The CDR3 extends over 15 amino acids. Between the trimmed V and J ends, which lost 1 base and 0 bases, there was a span of 7 bases. The CDR3: CASSLVMSSYNEQFF. Written as DNA, the CDR3 is TGTGCCAGCAGCTTAGTCATGAGCTCCTACAATGAGCAGTTCTTC.

The chain joins TRBV5-1 to TRBJ1-5, with D maybe TRBD1 (6 bases). This CDR3 contains 14 residues. The V gene's germline CDR1 is SGHRS and CDR2 YFSETQ. V shed 2 bases and J shed 6 bases, with 12 bases lying between them. CDR3 coding DNA: TGCGCCAGCAGCTTTGGGGGGGCCGGTCAGCCCCAGCATTTT. Protein: CASSFGGAGQPQHF.

This sequence joins TRBV4-1 and TRBJ2-2; D remains ambiguous. The CDR3 is 16 amino acids. Deletions cut 1 base from V and 0 bases from J, with 9 bases between. Per the germline V gene, CDR1 is MGHRA and CDR2 is YSYEKL. This chain's CDR3 is CASSQGTLPNTGELFF. The DNA of the CDR3 is TGCGCCAGCAGCCAAGGGACCTTGCCGAACACCGGGGAGCTGTTTTTT.

The chain joins TRBV11-2 to TRBJ1-4; 9 positions match TRBD1. The CDR3 is made up of 15 amino acids. Germline loops: CDR1 SGHAT, CDR2 FQNNGV. V was pared by 3 bases and J by 5 bases, with 4 bases of the junction left unmatched. In DNA, the CDR3 is TGTGCCAGCAGCTTGACCGGGACAGGGAATGAAAAACTGTTTTTT. This translates into CASSLTGTGNEKLFF.

The chain uses TRBV6-5 and TRBJ1-2; TRBD1 agrees at 7 bases. Germline CDR1 is MNHEY and CDR2 is SVGAGI. CDR3 length: 13 amino acids. J was trimmed by 3 bases and V by 5 bases; bases with no gene match: 3. This CDR3 reads CASSPGQYYGYTF. The CDR3 coding sequence is TGTGCCAGCAGTCCGGGACAGTACTATGGCTACACCTTC.

The V and J genes are TRBV9 and TRBJ1-1; 8 nucleotides match TRBD1. This CDR3 contains 14 residues. The V and J ends lost 3 bases and 3 bases, in that order; junction bases with no gene match: 4. CDR1 is SGDLS and CDR2 is YYNGEE in the germline V gene. The CDR3 nucleotides read TGTGCCAGCAGCGGAGAGGACAGGGACACTGAAGCTTTCTTT. Translating it yields CASSGEDRDTEAFF.